This TCR beta chain is from a study of T cell responses to AZD1222 COVID-19 vaccine. Broader study findings: Donors in the cohort were predominantly white British and more often female, and clonal diversity was possibly underestimated. Spike-specific TCR breadth and depth were elevated following two AZD1222 doses.

As for this clone: Its antigen is unknown.

Assay: immunoSEQ multiplex PCR; the TCRdb copy retains only in-frame clones and omits some. The table has 100,000 to 150,000 clones, under 90% seen once; the top ten hold around 5.9%. CDR1 is LGHDT and CDR2 is YNNKEL in the germline V gene (reference sequence). V dropped 3 bases and J dropped 2 bases, with 8 bases sitting between them. The CDR3 has 13 residues. The V gene is TRBV3-1 (or the pseudogene TRBV3-2), the J gene TRBJ2-7, with D uncertain. The input for sequencing was peripheral blood, taken on day 0 of AZD1222 vaccination. The sequence was obtained from an adult in good health. CDR3 DNA sequence: TGTGCCAGCAGCCAGGGGTCAGCCTACGAGCAGTACTTC. Translation gives CASSQGSAYEQYF.